Following are 17 T cell receptor beta chains from one sample sequenced in a study of Graves' ophthalmopathy and Graves' hyperthyroidism. The TCR beta CDR3 regions underwent amplification from RNA transcripts. First-round RT-PCR with HTBI primers preceded a second-round multiplex PCR. One entry per CDR3 protein, called by TCRdb with MiXCR from the multiplex PCR reads. The data hold some 380,000 distinct CDR3 sequences, with 15% observed a single time. Sequences were obtained from peripheral blood. These receptors were taken from a woman between 18 and 29 years old with stable Graves' hyperthyroidism.

This clonotype was counted only a few times. The CDR3 here is CASSKGPDTEAFF. The CDR3 DNA is TGTGCCAGCAGTAAAGGGCCGGACACTGAAGCTTTCTTT. The chain uses TRBV27 and TRBJ1-1; no definite D call. This CDR3 region has 13 residues. Trimming took 5 bases from V and 3 from J, leaving 10 bases between them. Germline V gene lookup returns CDR1 MNHEY and CDR2 SMNVEV (reference sequence).

The sample holds many counts of this clonotype. The gene calls are TRBV6-2 or TRBV6-3 and TRBJ2-7; perhaps D is TRBD1 or TRBD2 (5 bases each). This CDR3 has 13 residues. V was cut by 6 bases and J by 2 bases, with 11 bases left in between. The germline V gene encodes CDR1 MNHEY and CDR2 SVGEGT. The CDR3, as DNA: TGTGCCAGCAGCCGAGGGGCTACCTACGAGCAGTACGTC. Its protein product is CASSRGATYEQYV.

This clonotype was counted at least ten times. The chain employs TRBV20-1 and TRBJ2-7; D possibly matches TRBD1 or TRBD2 (7 bases each). Germline values: CDR1 DFQATT, CDR2 SNEGSKA (reference sequence). With 6 bases removed from V and 1 base from J, the gap between germline ends came to 19 bases. This CDR3 is 15 amino acids long. In nucleotides, the CDR3 is TGCAGTGCCCCCAGGGGGGGAGGGGGTTCCTACGAGCAGTACTTC. Its protein is CSAPRGGGGSYEQYF.

Only a few counts were recorded for this clonotype. The chain is built from TRBV11-1 and TRBJ2-7; 10 bases align to TRBD2. V lost 4 bases, J lost 2 bases, and 14 bases stayed unmatched. Germline V lookup: CDR1 SGHAT, CDR2 FQDESV (reference sequence). This CDR3 comprises 18 residues. CDR3 protein: CASSSDELLAGSPYEQYF. CDR3 DNA: TGTGCCAGCAGCTCCGATGAATTACTAGCGGGGAGTCCCTACGAGCAGTACTTC. The full variable domain, in which reference TRBV11-1 and TRBJ2-7 provide the parts outside the CDR3, is EAEVAQSPRYKITEKSQAVAFWCDPISGHATLYWYRQILGQGPELLVQFQDESVVDDSQLPKDRFSAERLKGVDSTLKIQPAELGDSAMYLCASSSDELLAGSPYEQYFGPGTRLTVT.

This clonotype was observed many times. V gene TRBV24-1 combines with J gene TRBJ2-2; 13 nucleotides line up with TRBD2. CDR1 is KGHDR, CDR2 SFDVKD, per germline. CDR3 length: 20 amino acids. Unmatched junction bases numbered 10, after V lost 3 bases and J lost 1 base. The CDR3 sequence is CATSDIPSGTSGVNTGELFF. CDR3 in DNA: TGTGCCACCAGTGATATACCTTCCGGGACTAGCGGGGTGAACACCGGGGAGCTGTTTTTT.

The sample holds many counts of this clonotype. The rearrangement joins TRBV20-1 to TRBJ2-7, with D possibly matching TRBD1 (6 bases). The CDR3 runs to 13 residues. V lost 6 bases and J 1 base, leaving 13 bases between the germline ends. Germline V gene data show CDR1 as DFQATT and CDR2 as SNEGSKA (reference sequence). The CDR3 loop reads CSAPRTASYEQYF. Written as DNA, the CDR3 is TGCAGTGCCCCTAGGACAGCATCCTACGAGCAGTACTTC.

The rearrangement joins TRBV12-3 or TRBV12-4 to TRBJ2-5; D gene unclear. The CDR3 totals 14 residues. The V end lost 1 base, the J end lost 5 bases, and 11 bases lay between the germline ends. CDR3 DNA sequence: TGTGCCAGCAGTTTAGAACTTACAGAGGAGACCCAGTACTTC. Protein sequence: CASSLELTEETQYF.

A note on this clonotype: Being one base from a much bigger clone, this may be a read error. V and J are TRBV12-3 or TRBV12-4 and TRBJ2-7, with D perhaps matching TRBD1 (6 bases). The CDR3 is 13 amino acids. V lost 6 bases and J 2 bases, leaving 11 bases between the germline ends. This CDR3 is CASSPRDTYEQYF. DNA for the CDR3: TGTGCCAGCAGCCCCCGGGACACCTACGAGCAGTACTTC.

This clonotype was seen ten or more times. The genes are TRBV6-2 or TRBV6-3 and TRBJ2-5, with D tentatively TRBD1 (6 bases). V lost 8 bases and J 0 bases, leaving 13 bases between the germline ends. The germline CDR1 and CDR2 sequences are MNHEY and SVGEGT. There are 14 residues in the CDR3. CDR3 amino acids: CASARAGDQETQYF. The CDR3 coding sequence is TGTGCCAGCGCGCGTGCAGGGGACCAAGAGACCCAGTACTTC.

This clonotype came up many times. The V and J genes are TRBV7-3 and TRBJ1-2; D is unclear. Trimming cost V 5 bases and J 8 bases, with 18 bases left between them. Germline assignment: CDR1 SGHTA and CDR2 FQGTGA. The CDR3 consists of 14 residues. In nucleotides, the CDR3 is TGTGCCAGCAGCCCTGGACGGGCTTCGGACGGCTACACCTTC. Translated, it gives CASSPGRASDGYTF.

At least ten counts were recorded for this clonotype. The rearrangement uses TRBV12-3 or TRBV12-4 and TRBJ1-2; D gene uncertain. Trimming cost V 6 bases and J 8 bases, with 19 bases left between them. The CDR3 is made up of 14 amino acids. Here the CDR3 DNA reads TGTGCCAGCAGCTTGGATGTGAGGGTAGGAGGCTACACCTTC. Protein: CASSLDVRVGGYTF.

This clonotype was detected ten times or more. V is TRBV6-1 and J is TRBJ1-6, with D tentatively TRBD1 (5 bases). Trimming took off 6 bases at V and 4 bases at J, with 10 bases between the two ends. This CDR3 is 14 amino acids long. Germline CDR1 reads MNHNS; CDR2 reads SASEGT. CDR3: CASRTVPYNSPLHF. As DNA, the CDR3 is TGTGCCAGCAGGACAGTACCTTATAATTCACCCCTCCACTTT.

This clonotype has at least ten counts. V usage is TRBV5-4 and J usage is TRBJ2-7; D is possibly TRBD2 (6 bases). The germline V and J ends were trimmed by 6 bases and 2 bases, with 18 bases remaining between them. This CDR3 contains 15 residues. Per the germline V gene, CDR1 is SGHNT and CDR2 is YYREEE (reference sequence). The chain's CDR3 is CASNARDLVPYEQYF. DNA of the CDR3: TGTGCCAGCAATGCCCGGGACTTAGTACCCTACGAGCAGTACTTC.

This clonotype was detected ten times or more. The chain couples TRBV18 to TRBJ2-4; the D is unclear. V lost 0 bases, J lost 0 bases, and 9 bases lay in between. The CDR3 has 16 residues. Germline lookup yields CDR1 KGHSH and CDR2 LQKENI. CDR3 loop: CASSPPFLLAKNIQYF. The CDR3 DNA sequence: TGTGCCAGCTCACCACCATTTTTACTAGCCAAAAACATTCAGTACTTC.

The sample holds many counts of this clonotype. This rearrangement joins TRBV12-3 or TRBV12-4 to TRBJ1-2, with D perhaps matching TRBD1 (6 bases). Trimming removed 8 bases from V and 0 bases from J, with 19 bases in between. The CDR3 sequence is 16 residues long. The CDR3 nucleotides read TGTGCCAGCCAGGGGCTGCGGACTAAATCTAACTATGGCTACACCTTC. This codes for CASQGLRTKSNYGYTF.

There are many counts of this clonotype. CDR3 DNA sequence: TGTGCCAGCAGCCGACAGGGGAGGCACACTGAAGCTTTCTTT. Translating it yields CASSRQGRHTEAFF. The chain uses TRBV12-3 or TRBV12-4 and TRBJ1-1; the match to TRBD1 covers 8 bases. After removal of 6 bases from V and 3 bases from J, the junction contained 6 bases not matched to a gene. This CDR3 contains 14 residues.

This clonotype appeared many times. The chain is built from TRBV10-3 and TRBJ2-5; D perhaps matches TRBD1 (5 bases). Trimming left V 4 bases short and J 2 bases short, with 11 bases between. This CDR3 contains 14 residues. Germline CDR1 reads ENHRY; CDR2 reads SYGVKD. The DNA for the CDR3 is TGTGCCATCAGTGGGGGCAGAATACAAGAGACCCAGTACTTC. Its translation: CAISGGRIQETQYF.